The rows below give T cell receptor beta chains drawn from one sample of a study of shared clonotypes between healthy human individuals. TCRdb's table, derived via immunoSEQ multiplex PCR, lists solely in-frame clones and lacks some. The table has fewer than 650,000 clones, 76% seen once; the top ten hold roughly 13%. The sample taken for sequencing was PBMCs. The origin of the receptors is a woman aged 40-49 years in good health. Some clones in this sample may be carry-over from other donors' samples. The CDR3 runs from the conserved cysteine through the conserved F or W. A D gene is named only where the DNA matches it firmly. The size of a clone is reported for some rows only, either as once, few or many, or as a class for expanded clones.

v_call	d_call	clone_size	j_call	cdr3_nt	cdr3_aa
TRBV7-8	.	.	TRBJ2-3	TGTGCCAGCAGCCCCACACGGGGGACAGATACGCAGTATTTT	CASSPTRGTDTQYF
TRBV5-1	TRBD2	.	TRBJ2-2	TGCGCCAGCAGCTTGGGCGGGAGCCCCGGGGAGCTGTTTTTT	CASSLGGSPGELFF
TRBV5-1	.	.	TRBJ2-2	TGCGCCAGCAGCTCCCGATCGAACACCGGGGAGCTGTTTTTT	CASSSRSNTGELFF
TRBV15	.	.	TRBJ2-7	TGTGCCACCAGCAGAGATCGGATAGACCTACTGGGCTACGAGCAGTACTTC	CATSRDRIDLLGYEQYF
TRBV5-1	.	.	TRBJ1-2	TGCGCCAGCAGCTTAACCGTTTTAAGTTATGGCTACACCTTC	CASSLTVLSYGYTF
TRBV19	.	once	TRBJ2-7	TGTGCCAGTAGCACGCCTCGGAGAGAAAGCTCCTACGAGCAGTACTTC	CASSTPRRESSYEQYF
TRBV19	.	.	TRBJ2-6	TGTGCCAGTAGTAGATCCCCCCTCTCTGGGGCCAACGTCCTGACTTTC	CASSRSPLSGANVLTF
TRBV5-1	TRBD2	.	TRBJ2-1	TGCGCCAGCAGCTTGGGAACTAGCGGATTCAATGAGCAGTTCTTC	CASSLGTSGFNEQFF
TRBV7-3	.	.	TRBJ2-2	TGTGCCAGCAGCTTGCTGGGCCCGAGCGGGGAGCTGTTTTTT	CASSLLGPSGELFF
TRBV6-5	.	.	TRBJ2-1	TGTGCCAGCAGTTCCTCCAATGAGCAGTTCTTC	CASSSSNEQFF
TRBV6-4	.	.	TRBJ1-1	TGTGCCAGCCAACTTGACCGGGCAAACACTGAAGCTTTCTTT	CASQLDRANTEAFF
TRBV5-4	.	few	TRBJ2-5	TGTGCCAGCAGCTTGCAAGAGACCCAGTACTTC	CASSLQETQYF